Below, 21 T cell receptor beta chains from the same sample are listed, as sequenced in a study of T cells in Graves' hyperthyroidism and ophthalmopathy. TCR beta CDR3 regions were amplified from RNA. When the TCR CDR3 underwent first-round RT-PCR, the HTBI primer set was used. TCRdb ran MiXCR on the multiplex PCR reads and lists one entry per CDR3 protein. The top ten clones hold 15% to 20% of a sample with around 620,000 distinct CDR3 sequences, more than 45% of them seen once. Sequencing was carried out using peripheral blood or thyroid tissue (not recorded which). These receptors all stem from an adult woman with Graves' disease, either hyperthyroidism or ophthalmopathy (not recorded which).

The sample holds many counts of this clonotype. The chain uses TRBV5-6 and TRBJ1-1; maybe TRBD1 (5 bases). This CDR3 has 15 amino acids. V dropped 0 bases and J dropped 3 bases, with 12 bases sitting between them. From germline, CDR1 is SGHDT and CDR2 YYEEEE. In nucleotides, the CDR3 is TGTGCCAGCAGCTTGGAAGGGGCAGGGCACACTGAAGCTTTCTTT. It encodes CASSLEGAGHTEAFF. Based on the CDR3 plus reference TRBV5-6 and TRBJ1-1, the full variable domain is DAGVTQSPTHLIKTRGQQVTLRCSPKSGHDTVSWYQQALGQGPQFIFQYYEEEERQRGNFPDRFSGHQFPNYSSELNVNALLLGDSALYLCASSLEGAGHTEAFFGQGTRLTVV.

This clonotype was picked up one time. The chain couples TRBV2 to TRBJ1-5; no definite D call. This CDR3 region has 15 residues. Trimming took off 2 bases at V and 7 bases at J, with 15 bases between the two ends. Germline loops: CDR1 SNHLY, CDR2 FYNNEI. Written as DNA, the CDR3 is TGTGCCAGCAGTGAAATCCTTCTGGAGGAGCAGCCCCAGCATTTT. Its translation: CASSEILLEEQPQHF.

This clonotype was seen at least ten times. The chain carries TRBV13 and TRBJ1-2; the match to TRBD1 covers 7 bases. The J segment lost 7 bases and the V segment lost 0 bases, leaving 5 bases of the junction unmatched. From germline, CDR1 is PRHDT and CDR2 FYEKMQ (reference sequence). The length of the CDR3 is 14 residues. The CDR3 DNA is TGTGCCAGCAGCTTAGGCGAGGGGGCTCGTGGCTACACCTTC. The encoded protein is CASSLGEGARGYTF.

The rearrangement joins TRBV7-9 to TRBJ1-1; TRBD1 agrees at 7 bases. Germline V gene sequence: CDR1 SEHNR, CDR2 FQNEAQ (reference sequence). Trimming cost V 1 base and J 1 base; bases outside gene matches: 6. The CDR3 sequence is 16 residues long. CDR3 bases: TGTGCCAGCAGCTTAGGGTGGGACAGACCGAACACTGAAGCTTTCTTT. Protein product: CASSLGWDRPNTEAFF.

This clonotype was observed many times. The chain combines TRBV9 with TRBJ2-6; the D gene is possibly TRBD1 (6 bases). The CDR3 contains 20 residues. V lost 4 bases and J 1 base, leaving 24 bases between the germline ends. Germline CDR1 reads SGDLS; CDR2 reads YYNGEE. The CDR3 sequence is CASSSGGRGWEGSGANVLTF. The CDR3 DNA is TGTGCCAGCAGCTCAGGTGGCAGGGGTTGGGAAGGTTCTGGGGCCAACGTCCTGACTTTC. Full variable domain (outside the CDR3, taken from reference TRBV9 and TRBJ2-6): DSGVTQTPKHLITATGQRVTLRCSPRSGDLSVYWYQQSLDQGLQFLIQYYNGEERAKGNILERFSAQQFPDLHSELNLSSLELGDSALYFCASSSGGRGWEGSGANVLTFGAGSRLTVL.

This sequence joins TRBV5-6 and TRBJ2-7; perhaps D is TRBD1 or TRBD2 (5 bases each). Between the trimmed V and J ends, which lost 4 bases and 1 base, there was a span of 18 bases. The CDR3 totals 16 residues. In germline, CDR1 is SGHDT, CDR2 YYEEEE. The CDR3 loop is CASSLSGRDGSYEQYF. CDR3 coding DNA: TGTGCCAGCAGCCTCTCTGGCCGGGACGGGTCCTACGAGCAGTACTTC.

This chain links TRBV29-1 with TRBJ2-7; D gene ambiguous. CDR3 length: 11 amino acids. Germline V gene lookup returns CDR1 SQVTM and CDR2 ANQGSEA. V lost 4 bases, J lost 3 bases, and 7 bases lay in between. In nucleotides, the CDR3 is TGCAGCGTTGCTCAGCTCTACGAGCAGTACTTC. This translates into CSVAQLYEQYF.

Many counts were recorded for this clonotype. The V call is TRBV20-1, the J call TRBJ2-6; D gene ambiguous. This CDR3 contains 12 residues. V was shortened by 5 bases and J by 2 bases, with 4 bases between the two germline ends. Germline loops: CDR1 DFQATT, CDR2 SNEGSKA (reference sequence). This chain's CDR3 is CSALTGANVLTF. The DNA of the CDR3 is TGCAGTGCTCTTACTGGGGCCAACGTCCTGACTTTC.

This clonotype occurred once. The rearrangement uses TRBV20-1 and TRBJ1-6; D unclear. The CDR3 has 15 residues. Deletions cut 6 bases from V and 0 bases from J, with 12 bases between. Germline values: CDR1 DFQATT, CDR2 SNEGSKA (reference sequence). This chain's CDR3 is CSATVGSSYNSPLHF. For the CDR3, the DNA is TGCAGTGCCACCGTGGGCAGCTCCTATAATTCACCCCTCCACTTT.

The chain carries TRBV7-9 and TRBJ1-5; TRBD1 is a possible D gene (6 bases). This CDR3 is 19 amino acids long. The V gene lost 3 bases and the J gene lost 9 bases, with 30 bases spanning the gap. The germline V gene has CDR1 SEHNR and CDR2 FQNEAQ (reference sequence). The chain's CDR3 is CASSFHLGQFDSPGRPQHF. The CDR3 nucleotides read TGTGCCAGCAGCTTTCATTTGGGACAATTCGACAGCCCGGGGCGGCCCCAGCATTTT.

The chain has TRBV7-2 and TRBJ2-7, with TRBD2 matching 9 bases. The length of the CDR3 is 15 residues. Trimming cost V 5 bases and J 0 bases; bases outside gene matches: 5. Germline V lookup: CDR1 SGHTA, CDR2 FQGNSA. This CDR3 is CASSRLAGSSYEQYF. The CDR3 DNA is TGTGCCAGCAGCCGTCTAGCGGGAAGCTCCTACGAGCAGTACTTC.

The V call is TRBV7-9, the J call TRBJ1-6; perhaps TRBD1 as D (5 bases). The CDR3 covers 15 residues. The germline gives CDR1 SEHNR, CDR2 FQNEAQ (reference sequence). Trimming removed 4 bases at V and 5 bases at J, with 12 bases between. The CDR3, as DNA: TGTGCCAGCAGCTCCTGGGACGGAAATAATTCACCCCTCCACTTT. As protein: CASSSWDGNNSPLHF.

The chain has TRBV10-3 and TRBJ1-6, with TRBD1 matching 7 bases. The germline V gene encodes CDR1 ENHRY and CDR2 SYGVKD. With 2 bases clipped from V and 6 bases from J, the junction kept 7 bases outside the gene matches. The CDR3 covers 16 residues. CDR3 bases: TGTGCCATCAGTGAGCTGACAGGGACCGGTAATTCACCCCTCCACTTT. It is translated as CAISELTGTGNSPLHF.

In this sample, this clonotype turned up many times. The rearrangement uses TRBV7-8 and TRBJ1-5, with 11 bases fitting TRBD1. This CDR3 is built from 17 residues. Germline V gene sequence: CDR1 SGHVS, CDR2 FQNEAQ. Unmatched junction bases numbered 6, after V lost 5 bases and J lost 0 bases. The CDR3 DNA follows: TGTGCCAGCAGCCCGGGACAGGGGGTAATTAGCAATCAGCCCCAGCATTTT. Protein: CASSPGQGVISNQPQHF.

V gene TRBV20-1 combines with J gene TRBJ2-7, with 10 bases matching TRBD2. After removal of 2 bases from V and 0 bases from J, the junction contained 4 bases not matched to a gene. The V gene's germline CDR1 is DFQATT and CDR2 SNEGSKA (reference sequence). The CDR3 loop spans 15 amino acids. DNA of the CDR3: TGCAGTGCTAGACCTAGCGGGAGAATCTCCTACGAGCAGTACTTC. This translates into CSARPSGRISYEQYF.

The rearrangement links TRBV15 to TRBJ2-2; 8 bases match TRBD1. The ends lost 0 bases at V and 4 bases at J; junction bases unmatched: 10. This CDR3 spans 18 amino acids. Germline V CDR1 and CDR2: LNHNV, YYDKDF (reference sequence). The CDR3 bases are TGTGCCACCAGCAGAGATCTTTCAGGGGGCGCTTTCACCGGGGAGCTGTTTTTT. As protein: CATSRDLSGGAFTGELFF.

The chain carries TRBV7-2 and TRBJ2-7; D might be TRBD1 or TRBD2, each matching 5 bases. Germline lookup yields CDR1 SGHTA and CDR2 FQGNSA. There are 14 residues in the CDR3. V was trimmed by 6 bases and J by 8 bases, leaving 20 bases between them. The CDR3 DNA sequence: TGTGCCAGCAGTCCTGACAGTAGCGTTCTCCAGCAGTACTTC. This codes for CASSPDSSVLQQYF. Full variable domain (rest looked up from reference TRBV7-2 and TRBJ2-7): GAGVSQSPSNKVTEKGKDVELRCDPISGHTALYWYRQSLGQGLEFLIYFQGNSAPDKSGLPSDRFSAERTGGSVSTLTIQRTQQEDSAVYLCASSPDSSVLQQYFGPGTRLTVT.

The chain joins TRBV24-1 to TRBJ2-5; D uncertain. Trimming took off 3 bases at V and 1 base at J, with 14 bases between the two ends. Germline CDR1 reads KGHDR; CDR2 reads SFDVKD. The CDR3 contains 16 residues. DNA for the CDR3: TGTGCCACCAGTGATAGGGCTACGGACCTCCAAGAGACCCAGTACTTC. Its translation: CATSDRATDLQETQYF.

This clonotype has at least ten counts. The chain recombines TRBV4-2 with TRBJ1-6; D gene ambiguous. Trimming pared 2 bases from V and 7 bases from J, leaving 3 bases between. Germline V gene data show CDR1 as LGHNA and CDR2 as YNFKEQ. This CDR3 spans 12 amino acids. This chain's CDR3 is CASSQRNSPLHF. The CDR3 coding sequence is TGTGCCAGCAGCCAACGAAATTCACCCCTCCACTTT.

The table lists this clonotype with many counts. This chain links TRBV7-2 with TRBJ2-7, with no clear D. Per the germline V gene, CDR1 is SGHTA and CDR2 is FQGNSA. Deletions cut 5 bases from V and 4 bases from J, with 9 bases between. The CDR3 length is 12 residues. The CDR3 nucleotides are TGTGCCAGCAGCCCGCATAGATACGAGCAGTACTTC. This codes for CASSPHRYEQYF.

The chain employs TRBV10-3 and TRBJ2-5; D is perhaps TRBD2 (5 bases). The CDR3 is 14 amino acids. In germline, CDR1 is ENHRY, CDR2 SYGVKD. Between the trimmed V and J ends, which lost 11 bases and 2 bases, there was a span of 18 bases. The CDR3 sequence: CASSGALAQETQYF. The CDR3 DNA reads TGTGCCTCTTCGGGCGCGCTAGCACAAGAGACCCAGTACTTC.